The TCR beta chain described here comes from a study of blood T cells in healthy people across ages. The CDR3 is made up of 14 amino acids. Germline V CDR1 and CDR2: LGHNT, FRNRAP. With V trimmed by 4 bases and J by 2 bases, 3 bases remained unmatched. Turning to this clonotype: What it binds is not known.

It was with a sample-barcoded 5' primer and a J-beta primer mix that a second PCR of roughly 7 to 12 cycles was run. TCRdb re-called the 5' RACE reads through MiXCR, storing one row per CDR3 protein. The sample has about 1.7 million distinct CDR3 sequences, 28% seen once; the top ten hold 7.7%. General observations from the study: No one knew whether donors had CMV, which possibly confounded expanded clonotype changes.

Sequenced material: blood. The sequence was obtained from a woman aged 30 to 39 in good health. The chain employs TRBV12-5 and TRBJ2-5; 8 bases agree with TRBD1. The CDR3 nucleotides are TGTGCTAGTGGTTCTGGACAGGGTCAAGAGACCCAGTACTTC. Amino acid sequence: CASGSGQGQETQYF.